The rows below give T cell receptor beta chains drawn from one sample of a study of tumor-infiltrating lymphocytes in primary liver carcinoma. TCRdb re-called the multiplex PCR reads through MiXCR, storing one row per CDR3 protein. The table has fewer than 350,000 distinct CDR3 sequences, 50% to 70% seen once; the top ten hold approximately 9%. Specimen: peripheral blood. Receptor source: a man in his forties or fifties with primary liver carcinoma and hepatitis B virus infection. Both conserved end residues are part of each CDR3. A D gene is named only where the DNA matches it firmly. Some rows mark clone size as missing; the rest say once, few, many or name a class of expanded clone.

D gene: -
V gene: TRBV11-1
clone size: -
J gene: TRBJ2-7
CDR3 protein: CVSSPGLSYEQYF
CDR3 DNA: TGTGTCAGCAGCCCGGGTCTCTCCTACGAGCAGTACTTC

D gene: -
V gene: TRBV11-2
clone size: -
J gene: TRBJ2-1
CDR3 protein: CASSLDGIGGNEQLF
CDR3 DNA: TGTGCCAGCAGCTTAGATGGTATTGGGGGTAATGAGCAGCTATTC

D gene: TRBD1
V gene: TRBV5-5
clone size: few
J gene: TRBJ1-2
CDR3 protein: CASSQWTGLDGYTF
CDR3 DNA: TGTGCCAGCAGCCAATGGACAGGGCTCGATGGCTACACCTTC

D gene: -
V gene: TRBV28
clone size: few
J gene: TRBJ1-2
CDR3 protein: CASNELQGRGNYGYTF
CDR3 DNA: TGTGCCAGCAACGAGCTTCAGGGGCGCGGGAACTATGGCTACACCTTC

D gene: -
V gene: TRBV11-1
clone size: -
J gene: TRBJ2-7
CDR3 protein: CASGLDGGEGGEQYF
CDR3 DNA: TGTGCCAGCGGCTTAGACGGCGGAGAGGGTGGAGAGCAGTACTTC

D gene: -
V gene: TRBV7-9
clone size: few
J gene: TRBJ2-5
CDR3 protein: CASSTPLETQYF
CDR3 DNA: TGTGCCAGCAGCACTCCATTGGAGACCCAGTACTTC

D gene: -
V gene: TRBV4-2
clone size: many
J gene: TRBJ2-5
CDR3 protein: CASSQVGTQETQYF
CDR3 DNA: TGTGCCAGCAGCCAAGTGGGAACCCAGGAGACCCAGTACTTC

D gene: -
V gene: TRBV29-1
clone size: many
J gene: TRBJ2-3
CDR3 protein: CSVPPGGDTQYF
CDR3 DNA: TGCAGCGTTCCGCCCGGTGGAGATACGCAGTATTTT

D gene: -
V gene: TRBV4-3
clone size: -
J gene: TRBJ2-2
CDR3 protein: CASSQELGGELFF
CDR3 DNA: TGCGCCAGCAGCCAAGAACTCGGCGGGGAGCTGTTTTTT

D gene: TRBD1
V gene: TRBV12-3/TRBV12-4
clone size: -
J gene: TRBJ2-7
CDR3 protein: CAGSLDRGEKQYF
CDR3 DNA: TGTGCCGGCAGTTTAGACAGGGGAGAAAAGCAGTACTTC